Following are 13 T cell receptor beta chains from one sample sequenced in a study of blood T cell repertoires in COVID-19. The assay was immunoSEQ multiplex PCR, and TCRdb's table has in-frame clones only and misses some. Altogether approximately 130,000 clones are present, over 60% being singletons, with the ten largest covering 7.9%. Sequenced: peripheral blood. These receptors were obtained from a human donor in a cohort sampled during active COVID-19.

The chain combines TRBV10-1 with TRBJ1-1, with D possibly being TRBD1 (5 bases). The germline gives CDR1 WNHNN, CDR2 SYGVQD (reference sequence). V lost 6 bases, J lost 7 bases, and 15 bases lay in between. The CDR3 has 13 amino acids. The CDR3 nucleotides are TGCGCCAGCAGGTCGGGGGGGTCTAATGAAGCTTTCTTT. Protein: CASRSGGSNEAFF.

This chain connects TRBV23-1 to TRBJ2-1, with D unclear. TRBV23-1 is reported as an ORF; its role is uncertain. This CDR3 comprises 14 residues. Trimming left V 3 bases short and J 1 base short, with 7 bases between. For the CDR3, the DNA is TGCGCCAGCAGTCAGAGAGCGTCCTACAATGAGCAGTTCTTC. Amino acids: CASSQRASYNEQFF.

The DNA of the CDR3 is TGTGCCAGCAGTGGGGCCAGCCACAATGAGCAGTTCTTC. Translated, it gives CASSGASHNEQFF. The chain uses TRBV12-3 or TRBV12-4 and TRBJ2-1, with TRBD1 as a possible D gene (5 bases). Deletions cut 5 bases from V and 5 bases from J, with 10 bases between. The CDR3 covers 13 residues.

The CDR3 DNA reads as TGTGCCAGCAGCTTAGACAGCTACGAGCAGTACTTC. It is translated as CASSLDSYEQYF. The chain recombines TRBV6-6 with TRBJ2-7; weak D call: TRBD1 (5 bases). Trimming pared 6 bases from V and 3 bases from J, leaving 9 bases between. CDR3 length: 12 amino acids. Germline CDR1 MNHNY, CDR2 SVGAGI (reference sequence).

V gene TRBV28 combines with J gene TRBJ1-1; D not certain. V gave up 4 bases and J gave up 3 bases, with 12 bases separating them. Per the germline V gene, CDR1 is MDHEN and CDR2 is SYDVKM. This CDR3 has 14 residues. The CDR3 region is CASSSDTYHTEAFF. CDR3 DNA sequence: TGTGCCAGCAGTTCTGACACATACCACACTGAAGCTTTCTTT.

The chain recombines TRBV19 with TRBJ2-7; 9 bases agree with TRBD1. The CDR3 has 15 amino acids. Germline CDR1 reads LNHDA; CDR2 reads SQIVND (reference sequence). V dropped 1 base and J dropped 4; count of bases not matched to a gene: 5. CDR3 protein: CASSIAGTGKYEQYF. DNA of the CDR3: TGTGCCAGTAGTATAGCTGGGACAGGGAAATACGAGCAGTACTTC.

V usage is TRBV12-5 and J usage is TRBJ1-2, with 8 bases lining up with TRBD1. CDR3 length: 15 residues. V was pared by 4 bases and J by 0 bases, with 4 bases of the junction left unmatched. In germline, CDR1 is LGHNT, CDR2 FRNRAP. This CDR3 reads CASGSGTGANYGYTF. CDR3 coding DNA: TGTGCTAGTGGTTCGGGGACAGGCGCTAACTATGGCTACACCTTC.

The J gene is TRBJ2-1, the V gene TRBV30, with TRBD2 as a possible D gene (5 bases). Trimming removed 0 bases from V and 8 bases from J, with 11 bases in between. This CDR3 contains 13 residues. Germline values: CDR1 GTSNPN, CDR2 SVGIG (reference sequence). The CDR3 loop reads CAWSVSSTHEQFF. CDR3 bases: TGTGCCTGGAGTGTATCTAGCACCCATGAGCAGTTCTTC.

The rearrangement links TRBV5-4 to TRBJ2-1; maybe TRBD1 (7 bases). Trimming left V 6 bases short and J 5 bases short, with 18 bases between. Germline V gene lookup returns CDR1 SGHNT and CDR2 YYREEE (reference sequence). This CDR3 spans 15 amino acids. CDR3 loop: CASTPGGFRDNEQFF. The CDR3 DNA follows: TGTGCCAGCACCCCAGGGGGGTTTAGGGACAATGAGCAGTTCTTC.

This clone was detected only once. The genes are TRBV19 and TRBJ2-5, with TRBD2 matching over 9 bases. The CDR3 is 15 amino acids. The germline V gene has CDR1 LNHDA and CDR2 SQIVND (reference sequence). V shed 1 base, J shed 5 bases, and the junction held 5 bases outside the gene matches. The DNA of the CDR3 is TGTGCCAGTAGTATAGGAGCGGGGGGCACTGAGACCCAGTACTTC. Its protein product is CASSIGAGGTETQYF. Supplemented by reference TRBV19 and TRBJ2-5, the full variable domain reads DGGITQSPKYLFRKEGQNVTLSCEQNLNHDAMYWYRQDPGQGLRLIYYSQIVNDFQKGDIAEGYSVSREKKESFPLTVTSAQKNPTAFYLCASSIGAGGTETQYFGPGTRLLVL.

The chain recombines TRBV9 with TRBJ2-2; 12 bases are shared with TRBD2. From germline, CDR1 is SGDLS and CDR2 YYNGEE. The CDR3 has 16 residues. Unmatched junction bases numbered 7, after V lost 4 bases and J lost 6 bases. The CDR3 region is CASSTGLAGLAGELFF. In DNA, the CDR3 is TGTGCCAGCAGCACCGGACTAGCGGGGCTTGCCGGGGAGCTGTTTTTT. Complete variable domain (other parts from reference TRBV9 and TRBJ2-2): DSGVTQTPKHLITATGQRVTLRCSPRSGDLSVYWYQQSLDQGLQFLIQYYNGEERAKGNILERFSAQQFPDLHSELNLSSLELGDSALYFCASSTGLAGLAGELFFGEGSRLTVL.

The chain combines TRBV19 with TRBJ1-1, with TRBD1 identical over 8 bases. This CDR3 comprises 14 residues. Trimming cost V 2 bases and J 7 bases; bases outside gene matches: 6. Germline CDR1 LNHDA, CDR2 SQIVND (reference sequence). Written as DNA, the CDR3 is TGTGCCAGTAGTATACAGGGGGCGCGGAGTGAAGCTTTCTTT. As protein: CASSIQGARSEAFF. Supplemented by reference TRBV19 and TRBJ1-1, the full variable domain reads DGGITQSPKYLFRKEGQNVTLSCEQNLNHDAMYWYRQDPGQGLRLIYYSQIVNDFQKGDIAEGYSVSREKKESFPLTVTSAQKNPTAFYLCASSIQGARSEAFFGQGTRLTVV.

This clone was seen only a few times. This chain uses TRBV7-8 with TRBJ1-5; 7 bases match TRBD1. Germline V gives CDR1 SGHVS, CDR2 FQNEAQ. The CDR3 runs 16 residues. V lost 0 bases and J lost 1; bases outside the gene matches: 3. DNA for the CDR3: TGTGCCAGCAGCTTAGCGACAGGGATAAGCAATCAGCCCCAGCATTTT. Its protein product is CASSLATGISNQPQHF.